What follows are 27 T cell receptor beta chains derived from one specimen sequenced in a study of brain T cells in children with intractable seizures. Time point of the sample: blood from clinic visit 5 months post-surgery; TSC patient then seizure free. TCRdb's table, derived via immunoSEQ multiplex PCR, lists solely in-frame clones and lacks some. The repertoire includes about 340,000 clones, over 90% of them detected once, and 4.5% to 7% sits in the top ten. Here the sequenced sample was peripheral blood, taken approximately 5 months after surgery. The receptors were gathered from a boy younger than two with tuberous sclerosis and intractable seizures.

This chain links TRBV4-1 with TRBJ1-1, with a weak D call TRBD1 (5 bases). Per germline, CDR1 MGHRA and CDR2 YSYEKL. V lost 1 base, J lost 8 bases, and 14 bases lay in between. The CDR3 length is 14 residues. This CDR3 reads CASSQVGGKVEAFF. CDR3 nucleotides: TGCGCCAGCAGCCAAGTTGGGGGTAAGGTAGAAGCTTTCTTT.

CDR3 sequence reads: CAISQSTDTQYF. Written as DNA, the CDR3 is TGTGCCATCAGTCAGAGCACAGATACGCAGTATTTT. The rearrangement links TRBV10-3 to TRBJ2-3; D gene ambiguous. CDR3 size: 12 residues. Deletions cut 5 bases from V and 0 bases from J, with 3 bases between. From germline, CDR1 is ENHRY and CDR2 SYGVKD.

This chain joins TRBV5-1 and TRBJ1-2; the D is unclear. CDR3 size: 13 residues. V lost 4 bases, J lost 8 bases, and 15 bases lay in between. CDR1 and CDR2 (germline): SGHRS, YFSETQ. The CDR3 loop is CASSTTPVGGYTF. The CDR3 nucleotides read TGCGCCAGCAGCACCACCCCCGTCGGGGGCTACACCTTC. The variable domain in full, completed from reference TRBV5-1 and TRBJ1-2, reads KAGVTQTPRYLIKTRGQQVTLSCSPISGHRSVSWYQQTPGQGLQFLFEYFSETQRNKGNFPGRFSGRQFSNSRSEMNVSTLELGDSALYLCASSTTPVGGYTFGSGTRLTVV.

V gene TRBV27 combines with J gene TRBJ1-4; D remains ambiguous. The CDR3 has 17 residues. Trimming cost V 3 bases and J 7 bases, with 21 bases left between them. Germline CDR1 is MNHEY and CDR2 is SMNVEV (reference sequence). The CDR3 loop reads CASSFKSRTTPFEKLFF. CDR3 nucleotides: TGTGCCAGCAGTTTTAAATCCAGAACTACACCTTTTGAAAAACTGTTTTTT.

CDR3 loop: CASSVRSGTDTQYF. DNA of the CDR3: TGTGCCAGCAGCGTCAGGAGCGGCACAGATACGCAGTATTTT. The rearrangement links TRBV27 to TRBJ2-3, with D unresolved. Trimming cost V 6 bases and J 1 base, with 11 bases left between them. This CDR3 has 14 amino acids. Germline values: CDR1 MNHEY, CDR2 SMNVEV (reference sequence).

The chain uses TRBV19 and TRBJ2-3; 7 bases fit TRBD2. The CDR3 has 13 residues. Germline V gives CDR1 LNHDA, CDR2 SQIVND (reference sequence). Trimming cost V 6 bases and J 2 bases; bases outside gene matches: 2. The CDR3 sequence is CASRGLSTDTQYF. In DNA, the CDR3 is TGTGCCAGTAGGGGACTATCCACAGATACGCAGTATTTT.

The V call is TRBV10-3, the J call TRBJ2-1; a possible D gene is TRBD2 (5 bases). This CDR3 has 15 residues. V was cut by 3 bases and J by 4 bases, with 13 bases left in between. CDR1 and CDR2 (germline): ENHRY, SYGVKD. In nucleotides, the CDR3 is TGTGCCATCAGTGATCCGAGCGGAATATACAATGAGCAGTTCTTC. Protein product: CAISDPSGIYNEQFF.

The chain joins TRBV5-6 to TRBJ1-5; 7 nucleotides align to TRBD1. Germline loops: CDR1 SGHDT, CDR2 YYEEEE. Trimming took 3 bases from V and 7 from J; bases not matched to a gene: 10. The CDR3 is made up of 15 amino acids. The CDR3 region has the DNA TGTGCCAGCAGCTCACCGAGACAGGGAGGGCAGCCCCAGCATTTT. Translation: CASSSPRQGGQPQHF.

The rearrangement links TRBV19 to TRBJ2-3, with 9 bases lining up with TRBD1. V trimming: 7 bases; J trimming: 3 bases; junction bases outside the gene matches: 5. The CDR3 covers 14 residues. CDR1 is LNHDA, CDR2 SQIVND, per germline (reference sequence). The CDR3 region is CASTRQGGTDTQYF. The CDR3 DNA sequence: TGTGCCAGTACCCGACAGGGGGGAACAGATACGCAGTATTTT.

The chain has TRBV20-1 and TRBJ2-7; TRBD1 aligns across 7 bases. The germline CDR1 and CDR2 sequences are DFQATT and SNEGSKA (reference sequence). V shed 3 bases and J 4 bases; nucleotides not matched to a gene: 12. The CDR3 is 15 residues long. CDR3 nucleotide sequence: TGCAGTGCTAGTGGCAGTGACAGGGCTCGGTACGAGCAGTACTTC. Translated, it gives CSASGSDRARYEQYF.

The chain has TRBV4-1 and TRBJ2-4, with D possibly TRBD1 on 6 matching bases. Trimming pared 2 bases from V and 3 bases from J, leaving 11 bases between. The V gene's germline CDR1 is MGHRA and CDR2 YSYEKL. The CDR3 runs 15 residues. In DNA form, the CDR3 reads TGCGCCAGCAGCCAAATTACAGGGTTCAAAAACATTCAGTACTTC. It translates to CASSQITGFKNIQYF.

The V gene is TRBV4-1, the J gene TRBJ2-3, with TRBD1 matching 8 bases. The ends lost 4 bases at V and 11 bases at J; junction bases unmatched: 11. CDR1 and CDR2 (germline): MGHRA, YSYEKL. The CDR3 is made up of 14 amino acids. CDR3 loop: CASSPPGQASLQYF. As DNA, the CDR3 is TGCGCCAGCAGCCCCCCGGGACAGGCGTCTCTGCAGTATTTT.

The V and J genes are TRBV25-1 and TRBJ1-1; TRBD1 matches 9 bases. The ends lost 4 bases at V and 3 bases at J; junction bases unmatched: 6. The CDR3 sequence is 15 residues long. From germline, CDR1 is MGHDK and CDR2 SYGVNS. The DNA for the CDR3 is TGTGCCAGCAGTGCCCGGGACAGGGATCACACTGAAGCTTTCTTT. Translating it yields CASSARDRDHTEAFF.

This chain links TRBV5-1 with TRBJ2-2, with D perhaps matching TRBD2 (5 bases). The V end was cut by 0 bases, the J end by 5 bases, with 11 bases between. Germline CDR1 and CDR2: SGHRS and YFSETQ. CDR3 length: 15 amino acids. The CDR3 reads CASSLVAGGTGELFF. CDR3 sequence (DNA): TGCGCCAGCAGCTTGGTTGCGGGTGGGACCGGGGAGCTGTTTTTT.

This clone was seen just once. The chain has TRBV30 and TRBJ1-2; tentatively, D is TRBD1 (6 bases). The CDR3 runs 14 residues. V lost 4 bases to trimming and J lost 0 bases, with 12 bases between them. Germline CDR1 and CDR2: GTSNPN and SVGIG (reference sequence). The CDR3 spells CAWKETGPNYGYTF. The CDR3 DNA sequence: TGTGCCTGGAAAGAAACAGGGCCTAACTATGGCTACACCTTC.

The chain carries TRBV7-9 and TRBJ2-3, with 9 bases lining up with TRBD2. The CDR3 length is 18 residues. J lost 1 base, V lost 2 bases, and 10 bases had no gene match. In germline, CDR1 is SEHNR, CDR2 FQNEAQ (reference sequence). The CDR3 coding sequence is TGTGCCAGCAGCTTATCCCACCCCTGGACTAGCGGCACAGATACGCAGTATTTT. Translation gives CASSLSHPWTSGTDTQYF.

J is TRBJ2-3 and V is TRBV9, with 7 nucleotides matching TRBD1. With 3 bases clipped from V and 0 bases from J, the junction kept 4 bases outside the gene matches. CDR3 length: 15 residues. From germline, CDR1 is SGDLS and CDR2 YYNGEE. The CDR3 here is CASSAGDRSTDTQYF. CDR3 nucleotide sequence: TGTGCCAGCAGCGCAGGGGACAGAAGCACAGATACGCAGTATTTT.

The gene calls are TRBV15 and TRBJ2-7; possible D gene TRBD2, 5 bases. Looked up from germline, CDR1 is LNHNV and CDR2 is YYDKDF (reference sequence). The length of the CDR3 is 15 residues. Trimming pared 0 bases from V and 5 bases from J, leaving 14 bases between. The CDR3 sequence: CATSRDRTGLNEQYF. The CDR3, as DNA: TGTGCCACCAGCAGAGACCGGACTGGTCTGAACGAGCAGTACTTC.

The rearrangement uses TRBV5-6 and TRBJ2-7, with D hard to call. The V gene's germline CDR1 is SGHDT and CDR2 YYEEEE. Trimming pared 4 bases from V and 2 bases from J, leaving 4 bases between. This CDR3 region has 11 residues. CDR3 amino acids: CASSGTYEQYF. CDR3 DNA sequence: TGTGCCAGCAGCGGGACCTACGAGCAGTACTTC.

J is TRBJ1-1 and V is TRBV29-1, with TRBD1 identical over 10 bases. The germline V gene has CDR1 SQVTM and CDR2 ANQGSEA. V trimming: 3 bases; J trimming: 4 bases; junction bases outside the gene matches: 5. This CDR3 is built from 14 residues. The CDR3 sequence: CSVEWTGGFTEAFF. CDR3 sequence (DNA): TGCAGCGTTGAGTGGACAGGGGGTTTCACTGAAGCTTTCTTT.

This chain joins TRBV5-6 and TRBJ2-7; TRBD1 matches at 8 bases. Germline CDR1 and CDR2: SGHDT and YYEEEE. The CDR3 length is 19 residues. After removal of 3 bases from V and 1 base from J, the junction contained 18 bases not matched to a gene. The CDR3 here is CASSSLGAGTGPLSYEQYF. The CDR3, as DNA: TGTGCCAGCAGCTCACTAGGAGCCGGGACAGGCCCCCTGTCCTACGAGCAGTACTTC.

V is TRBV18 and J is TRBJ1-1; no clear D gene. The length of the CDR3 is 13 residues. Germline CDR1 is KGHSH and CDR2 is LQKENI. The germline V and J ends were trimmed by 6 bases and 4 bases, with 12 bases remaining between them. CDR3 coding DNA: TGTGCCAGCTCTGTGGGATGGCCCACTGAAGCTTTCTTT. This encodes CASSVGWPTEAFF.

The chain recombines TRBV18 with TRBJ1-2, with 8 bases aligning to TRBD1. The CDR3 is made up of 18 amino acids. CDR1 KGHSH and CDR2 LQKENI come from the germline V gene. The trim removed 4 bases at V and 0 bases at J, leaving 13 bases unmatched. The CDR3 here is CASSRRTGNPSSNYGYTF. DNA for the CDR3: TGTGCCAGCTCACGAAGGACAGGGAATCCCTCTTCTAACTATGGCTACACCTTC.

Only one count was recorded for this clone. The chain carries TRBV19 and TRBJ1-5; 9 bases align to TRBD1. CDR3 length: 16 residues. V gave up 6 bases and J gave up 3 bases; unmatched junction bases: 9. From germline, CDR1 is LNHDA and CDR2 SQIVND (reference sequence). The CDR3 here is CASRVTGGWNNQPQHF. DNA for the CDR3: TGTGCCAGTAGGGTGACAGGGGGATGGAACAATCAGCCCCAGCATTTT.

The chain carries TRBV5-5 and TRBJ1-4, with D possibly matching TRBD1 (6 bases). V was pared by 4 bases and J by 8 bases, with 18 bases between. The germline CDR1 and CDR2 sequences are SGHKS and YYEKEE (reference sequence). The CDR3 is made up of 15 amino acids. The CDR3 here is CASSLGGREGEKLFF. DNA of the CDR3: TGTGCCAGCAGCCTTGGGGGCAGGGAGGGCGAAAAACTGTTTTTT.

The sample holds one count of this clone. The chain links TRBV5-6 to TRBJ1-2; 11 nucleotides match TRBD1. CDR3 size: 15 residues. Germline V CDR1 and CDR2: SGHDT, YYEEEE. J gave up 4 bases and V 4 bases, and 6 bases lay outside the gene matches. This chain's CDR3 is CASSPLGQGGYGYTF. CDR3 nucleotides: TGTGCCAGCAGCCCCCTGGGACAGGGGGGCTATGGCTACACCTTC.

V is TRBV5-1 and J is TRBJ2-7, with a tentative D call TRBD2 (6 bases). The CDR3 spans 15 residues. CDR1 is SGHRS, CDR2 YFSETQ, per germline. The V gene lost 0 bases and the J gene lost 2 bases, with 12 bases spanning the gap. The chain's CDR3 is CASSLGGRTPYEQYF. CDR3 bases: TGCGCCAGCAGCTTGGGTGGGAGGACCCCCTACGAGCAGTACTTC.